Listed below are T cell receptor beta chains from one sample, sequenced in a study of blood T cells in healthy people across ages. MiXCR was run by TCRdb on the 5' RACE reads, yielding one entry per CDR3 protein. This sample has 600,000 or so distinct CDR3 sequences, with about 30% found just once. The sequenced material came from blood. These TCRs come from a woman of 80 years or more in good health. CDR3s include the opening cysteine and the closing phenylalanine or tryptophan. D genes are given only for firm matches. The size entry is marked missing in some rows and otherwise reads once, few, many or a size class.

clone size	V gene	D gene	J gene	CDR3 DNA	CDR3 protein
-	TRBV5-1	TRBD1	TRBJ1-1	TGCGCCAGCAGCGGGAGGACAGGGGGCCGGGACACTGAAGCTTTCTTT	CASSGRTGGRDTEAFF
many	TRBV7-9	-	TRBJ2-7	TGTGCCAGCAGCTTAGGACAGAGCGTATCCCCCTACGAGCAGTACTTC	CASSLGQSVSPYEQYF
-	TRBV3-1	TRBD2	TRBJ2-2	TGTGCCAGCAGCCAAGGGGCTAGCGGGGGGACGAACACCGGGGAGCTGTTTTTT	CASSQGASGGTNTGELFF
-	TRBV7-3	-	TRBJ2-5	TGTGCCAGCAGCTTAAGTTGGGACAATGAGCAGTACTTC	CASSLSWDNEQYF
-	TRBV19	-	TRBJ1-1	TGTGCCTGTTCGCAGGGTAGGATCACTGAAGCTTTCTTT	CACSQGRITEAFF
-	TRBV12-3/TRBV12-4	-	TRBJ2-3	TGTGCCAGCAGTTTATTAGGGGGGGGAGATGCGCAGTATTTT	CASSLLGGGDAQYF
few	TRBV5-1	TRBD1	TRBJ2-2	TGCGCCAGCAGCGAGGGACAGGGTAGCACCGGGGAGCTGTTTTTT	CASSEGQGSTGELFF
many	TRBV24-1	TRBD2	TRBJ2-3	TGTGCCATTACGGCGGGGGGTGGCTCAGATACGCAGTATTTT	CAITAGGGSDTQYF
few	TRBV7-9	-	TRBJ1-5	TGTGCCAGCAGCTTAGCGGAGGTCCCAAGCAATCAGCCCCAGCATTTT	CASSLAEVPSNQPQHF
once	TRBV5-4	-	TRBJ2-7	TGTGCCAGCAGCTTCGTGGGCGCAAGCTCCTACGAGCAGTACTTC	CASSFVGASSYEQYF
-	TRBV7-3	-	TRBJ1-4	TGTGCCAGCAGCCTAAAGCCGGGAGCAACTAATGAAAAACTGTTTTTT	CASSLKPGATNEKLFF
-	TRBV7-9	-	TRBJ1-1	TGTGCCAGCAGCTCTAGGACAACCTGGAACACTGAAGCTTTCTTT	CASSSRTTWNTEAFF
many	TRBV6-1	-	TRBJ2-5	TGTGCCAGCAGTGAAGTAGTAGGACGCCCCCAAGAGACCCAGTACTTC	CASSEVVGRPQETQYF
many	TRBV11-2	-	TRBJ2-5	TGTGCCAGCAGCTTAGAACGGGGGTCACAAGAGACCCAGTACTTC	CASSLERGSQETQYF
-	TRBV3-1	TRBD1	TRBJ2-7	TGTGCCAGCAGCCAAGTCTTCCAGGGGGCATACGAGCAGTACTTC	CASSQVFQGAYEQYF
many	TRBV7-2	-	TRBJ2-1	TGTGCCAGCAGCTTGAGCCTAGTCCATTTCTACAATGAGCAGTTCTTC	CASSLSLVHFYNEQFF
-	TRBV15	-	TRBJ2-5	TGTGCCACCAGCAGGGGAGGAAGGAAAGAGACCCAGTACTTC	CATSRGGRKETQYF
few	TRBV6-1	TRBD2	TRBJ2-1	TGTGCCAGCAGTGAATCGAGCGGGGCTTACAATGAGCAGTTCTTC	CASSESSGAYNEQFF
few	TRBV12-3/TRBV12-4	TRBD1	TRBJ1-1	TGTGCCAGCAGTAGACAGGGCACTGAAGCTTTCTTT	CASSRQGTEAFF
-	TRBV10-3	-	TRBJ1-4	TGTGCCACCAGTGCCAGGCCCAATGGAAAACTGTTTTTT	CATSARPNGKLFF
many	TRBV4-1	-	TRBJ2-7	TGCGCCAGCAGCCAAGATGTGACAGTTAACACCTACGAGCAGTACTTC	CASSQDVTVNTYEQYF
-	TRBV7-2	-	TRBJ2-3	TGTGCCAGCAGCTTTGGACAGAATACAGGTACGCAGTATTTT	CASSFGQNTGTQYF
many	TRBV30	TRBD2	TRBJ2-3	TGTGCCTGGAGTGTAGGCGGCGGGGGAGCCACAGATACGCAGTATTTT	CAWSVGGGGATDTQYF
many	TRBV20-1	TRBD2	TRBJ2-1	TGCAGTGCTAGAGGACTAGCGGGAGTGTTACAGTTCTTC	CSARGLAGVLQFF
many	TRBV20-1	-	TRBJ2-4	TGCAGTGCCGCATCTCCGGGACCGAAGCCGTTAGCCAAAAACATTCAGTACTTC	CSAASPGPKPLAKNIQYF
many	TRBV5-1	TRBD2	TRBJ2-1	TGCGCCAGCAAGGGAAATAGCGGGACCTCCTACAATGAGCAGTTCTTC	CASKGNSGTSYNEQFF
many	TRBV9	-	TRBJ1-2	TGTGCCAGCAGCGTAACCCGCATGAACTATGGCTACACCTTC	CASSVTRMNYGYTF
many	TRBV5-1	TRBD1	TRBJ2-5	TGCGCCAGCAGACTGACAGGGGGCGAAGAGACCCAGTACTTC	CASRLTGGEETQYF
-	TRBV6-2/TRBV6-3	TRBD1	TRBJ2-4	TGTGCCAGCAGCCACCGACAGGGATCCGCCTTAAACATTCAGTACTTC	CASSHRQGSALNIQYF
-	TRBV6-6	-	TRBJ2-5	TGTGCCAGCAGTTACCCGTACCCCAGGGATTCGGAGACCCAGTACTTC	CASSYPYPRDSETQYF
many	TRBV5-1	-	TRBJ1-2	TGCGCCAGCAGTCCATCCTCGGACGGTCTTCGCTATGGCTACACCTTC	CASSPSSDGLRYGYTF
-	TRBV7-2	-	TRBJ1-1	TGTGCCAGCAGCTGGAAGAAGAACACTGAAGCTTTCTTT	CASSWKKNTEAFF
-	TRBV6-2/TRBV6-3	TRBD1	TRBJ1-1	TGTGCCAGCAGAAGACCGGGACAGTGGGCGGAAGCTTTCTTT	CASRRPGQWAEAFF
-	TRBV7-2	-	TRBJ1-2	TGTGCCAGCAGCTTATCGGGGTCCTCCTATGGCTACACCTTC	CASSLSGSSYGYTF
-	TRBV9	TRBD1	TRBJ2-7	TGTGTCAGCGGCCTCTGGGACAGGGCTCACGAGCAGTACTTC	CVSGLWDRAHEQYF
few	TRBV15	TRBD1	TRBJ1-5	TGTGCCACCAGCAGAGATGGGGGACAGTCCAATCAGCCCCAGCATTTT	CATSRDGGQSNQPQHF
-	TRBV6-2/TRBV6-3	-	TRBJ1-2	TGTGCCAGCAGCCTCCCGGGACGGAGCTCGTATGGCTACACCTTC	CASSLPGRSSYGYTF
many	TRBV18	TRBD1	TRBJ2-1	TGTGCCAGCTCAGAGACAGGGGCCAGCTCCTACAATGAGCAGTTCTTC	CASSETGASSYNEQFF
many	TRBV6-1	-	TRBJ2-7	TGTGCCAGCAGTGAAAACATCTACCCCTACGAGCAGTACTTC	CASSENIYPYEQYF
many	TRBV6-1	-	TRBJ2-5	TGTGCCAGCAGTGAACAGGGTAAAGGAGAGACCCAGTACTTC	CASSEQGKGETQYF
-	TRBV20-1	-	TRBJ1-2	TGCAGTGCTAGTGGCCCTTCCCAAAGCTACACCTTC	CSASGPSQSYTF
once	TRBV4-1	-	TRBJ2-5	TGCGCCAGCAGCCAAGTTTCCCAGGGGAGGTGGGAGACCCAGTACTTC	CASSQVSQGRWETQYF
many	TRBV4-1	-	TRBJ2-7	TGCGCCAGCAGCCAAGACGTAAGGGGGACCTACGAGCAGTACTTC	CASSQDVRGTYEQYF
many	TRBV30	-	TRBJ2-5	TGTGCCCGCCGTGGAGTCTCCGAGACCCAGTACTTC	CARRGVSETQYF
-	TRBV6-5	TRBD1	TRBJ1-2	TGTGCCAGCAGTGGGACAGGGGAGGGGGGCTACACCTTC	CASSGTGEGGYTF
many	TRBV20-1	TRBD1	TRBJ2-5	TGCAGTGCTATTCCGGGACAGTTTTACCAAGAGACCCAGTACTTC	CSAIPGQFYQETQYF
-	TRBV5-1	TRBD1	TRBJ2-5	TGCGCCAGCAGTTACGGACAGGTAGGAGAGACCCAGTACTTC	CASSYGQVGETQYF
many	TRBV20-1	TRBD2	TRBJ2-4	TGCAGTGCCCGGGGGAGCGGGGGGGAAAACATTCAGTACTTC	CSARGSGGENIQYF
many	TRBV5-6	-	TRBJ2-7	TGTGCCAGCAGTTCGCCTACGACCCGGTCCTACGAGCAGTACTTC	CASSSPTTRSYEQYF
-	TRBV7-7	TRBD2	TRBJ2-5	TGTGCTAGCAGCTTAGATCGGGCTAGCGGGGGAAACTACAATGAGCAGTACTTC	CASSLDRASGGNYNEQYF
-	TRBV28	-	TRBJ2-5	TGTGCCTGCAGTGGGTGGGAGGCAGGGCCATTTGAGACCCAGTACTTC	CACSGWEAGPFETQYF